Each of the 27 T cell receptor beta chains below was sequenced from the same sample in a study of T-cell reconstitution after alpha-beta-depleted transplantation in children. Unique molecular identifiers were used to barcode this TCRbeta library. Each CDR3 protein gets one entry after TCRdb re-called the PCR reads with MiXCR. The data contain about 600,000 distinct CDR3 sequences, 13% of them singletons. The sequencing here drew on PBMCs, mostly from graft donor cells, taken 360 days after TCRalphabeta/CD19-depleted stem cell transplant. The receptors were gathered from a male patient aged 10-17 years who had a stem cell transplant for acute myeloid leukemia, so the T cells may come from the graft donor.

This clonotype was observed at least ten times. The J gene is TRBJ2-3, the V gene TRBV7-9, with a tentative D call TRBD1 (6 bases). V gave up 5 bases and J gave up 0 bases, with 12 bases separating them. This CDR3 region has 15 residues. CDR1 SEHNR and CDR2 FQNEAQ come from the germline V gene (reference sequence). CDR3 sequence (DNA): TGTGCCAGCAGCCGAGGGGGATCTAGCACAGATACGCAGTATTTT. Protein: CASSRGGSSTDTQYF.

This clonotype has more than one count but fewer than ten. The gene calls are TRBV5-1 and TRBJ1-4; D is ambiguous. The germline CDR1 and CDR2 sequences are SGHRS and YFSETQ. The ends were cut back, 3 bases at V and 7 bases at J, with 10 bases in the middle. There are 13 residues in the CDR3. This chain's CDR3 is CASSYGLGEKLFF. As DNA, the CDR3 is TGCGCCAGCAGCTATGGTTTAGGTGAAAAACTGTTTTTT.

This clonotype appeared a few times. Sequence at one end of the junction differs from germline and may be a read error. The V and J genes are TRBV7-7 and TRBJ2-3; D assignment may be TRBD1 or TRBD2 (5 bases each). The CDR3 covers 15 residues. Germline V gives CDR1 SSHAT, CDR2 FNYEAQ (reference sequence). The DNA for the CDR3 is TGTGCTAGCAGCCCGGGACCAGGACTGGCAGATACGCAGTATTTT. Translated, it gives CASSPGPGLADTQYF.

The chain recombines TRBV20-1 with TRBJ1-3; unclear D gene. Germline V lookup: CDR1 DFQATT, CDR2 SNEGSKA (reference sequence). There are 15 residues in the CDR3. With 0 bases removed from V and 0 bases from J, the gap between germline ends came to 9 bases. The CDR3 DNA is TGCAGTGCTAGAGAGGGGTCGGCCTCTGGAAACACCATATATTTT. Translation gives CSAREGSASGNTIYF.

This clonotype was counted between two and nine times. This chain uses TRBV28 with TRBJ2-7; 7 nucleotides align to TRBD1. Looked up from germline, CDR1 is MDHEN and CDR2 is SYDVKM. The CDR3 is 15 residues long. V was pared by 6 bases and J by 1 base, with 9 bases of the junction left unmatched. In nucleotides, the CDR3 is TGTGCCAGCAGCCCCACACAGGGGAGTTCCTACGAGCAGTACTTC. This sequence encodes CASSPTQGSSYEQYF.

This clonotype was seen many times. V is TRBV24-1 and J is TRBJ2-1, with 8 positions matching TRBD1. Germline V lookup: CDR1 KGHDR, CDR2 SFDVKD. Trimming at V came to 5 bases and at J to 0 bases, leaving 8 bases not matched to a gene. The CDR3 has 17 amino acids. CDR3 coding DNA: TGTGCCACCAGTGGGCCCAGGGGGCGAAGCTCCTACAATGAGCAGTTCTTC. Amino acids: CATSGPRGRSSYNEQFF.

This clonotype has ten or more counts. The chain is built from TRBV18 and TRBJ1-4; D unclear. Trimming took 3 bases from V and 7 from J, leaving 9 bases between them. Germline V gives CDR1 KGHSH, CDR2 LQKENI. The CDR3 has 13 amino acids. This CDR3 reads CASSPWGSEKLFF. The CDR3 DNA reads TGTGCCAGCTCACCGTGGGGAAGTGAAAAACTGTTTTTT.

The rearrangement joins TRBV7-8 to TRBJ2-3; perhaps D is TRBD1 or TRBD2 (5 bases each). The germline V and J ends were trimmed by 5 bases and 3 bases, with 15 bases remaining between them. Germline lookup yields CDR1 SGHVS and CDR2 FQNEAQ. The CDR3 runs 15 residues. Written as DNA, the CDR3 is TGTGCCAGCAGCCCACGGGGCGTTGGAACAGATACGCAGTATTTT. The encoded protein is CASSPRGVGTDTQYF.

This clonotype was seen a few times. V gene TRBV4-3 combines with J gene TRBJ2-2, with 9 bases matching TRBD2. The J segment lost 5 bases and the V segment lost 0 bases, leaving 7 bases of the junction unmatched. The CDR3 covers 17 residues. Germline CDR1 is LGHNA and CDR2 is YSLEER. For the CDR3, the DNA is TGCGCCAGCAGCCAAGATAATCTAGCGGGACGGACCGGGGAGCTGTTTTTT. Protein sequence: CASSQDNLAGRTGELFF.

This clonotype is a singleton in its sample. This chain links TRBV3-1 with TRBJ2-3, with 8 bases identical to TRBD2. The CDR3 spans 14 residues. Germline trimming cut 5 bases from V and 6 bases from J; bases unmatched to any gene: 7. Per the germline V gene, CDR1 is LGHDT and CDR2 is YNNKEL (reference sequence). The CDR3 spells CASSGGTSGDTQYF. The CDR3 coding sequence is TGTGCCAGCAGCGGCGGGACTAGTGGCGATACGCAGTATTTT.

This clonotype appeared a few times. The chain recombines TRBV12-3 or TRBV12-4 with TRBJ2-3, with D perhaps TRBD1 (6 bases). The V gene lost 6 bases and the J gene lost 4 bases, with 20 bases spanning the gap. This CDR3 region has 16 residues. CDR3 sequence (DNA): TGTGCCAGCAGCCACAGCCCATTCAGGGGTCCAGATACGCAGTATTTT. This translates into CASSHSPFRGPDTQYF.

The chain joins TRBV7-2 to TRBJ1-6; 9 nucleotides match TRBD1. Trimming cost V 1 base and J 8 bases; bases outside gene matches: 6. Germline CDR1 reads SGHTA; CDR2 reads FQGNSA. The CDR3 covers 16 residues. The CDR3 protein is CASSLEPGTGYSPLHF. In nucleotides, the CDR3 is TGTGCCAGCAGCTTAGAGCCCGGGACAGGGTATTCACCCCTCCACTTT.

The rearrangement joins TRBV19 to TRBJ1-5, with D unclear. Germline lookup yields CDR1 LNHDA and CDR2 SQIVND (reference sequence). V lost 1 base, J lost 11 bases, and 9 bases lay in between. This CDR3 spans 12 amino acids. The DNA for the CDR3 is TGTGCCAGTAGTATAGCGGGAGCGGCCCAGCATTTT. Its translation is CASSIAGAAQHF.

The V gene is TRBV5-1, the J gene TRBJ2-3; D may be TRBD2 (5 bases). The CDR3 contains 14 residues. Germline assignment: CDR1 SGHRS and CDR2 YFSETQ. Trimming cost V 9 bases and J 2 bases, with 16 bases left between them. CDR3 in DNA: TGCGCCACCCAACCGGGGTTCTCCACAGATACGCAGTATTTT. It translates to CATQPGFSTDTQYF.

This clonotype has a count of ten or more. The V gene is TRBV28, the J gene TRBJ2-7; no clear D. Germline CDR1 and CDR2: MDHEN and SYDVKM. V shed 5 bases and J shed 4 bases, with 9 bases lying between them. This CDR3 contains 12 residues. CDR3: CASSPQWYEQYF. Here the CDR3 DNA reads TGTGCCAGCAGTCCACAGTGGTACGAGCAGTACTTC.

V and J are TRBV14 and TRBJ2-5; D is possibly TRBD1 (6 bases). Trimming took off 4 bases at V and 3 bases at J, with 15 bases between the two ends. The CDR3 is 15 amino acids. The germline gives CDR1 SGHDN, CDR2 FVKESK. As DNA, the CDR3 is TGTGCCAGCAGCCCTACAGGGAACGTAAAAGAGACCCAGTACTTC. Translation: CASSPTGNVKETQYF. Full variable domain (missing parts from reference TRBV14 and TRBJ2-5): EAGVTQFPSHSVIEKGQTVTLRCDPISGHDNLYWYRRVMGKEIKFLLHFVKESKQDESGMPNNRFLAERTGGTYSTLKVQPAELEDSGVYFCASSPTGNVKETQYFGPGTRLLVL.

The sample holds a few counts of this clonotype. The genes are TRBV29-1 and TRBJ2-1, with 8 nucleotides matching TRBD2. The germline V gene encodes CDR1 SQVTM and CDR2 ANQGSEA. CDR3 size: 16 residues. The V and J ends lost 0 bases and 3 bases, in that order; junction bases with no gene match: 7. The CDR3 DNA follows: TGCAGCGTTGAAGATCGGGTAGCGGGGTACTACAATGAGCAGTTCTTC. It specifies CSVEDRVAGYYNEQFF.

This clonotype was seen a handful of times. The V and J genes are TRBV7-6 and TRBJ2-7; 8 bases match TRBD1. CDR3 length equals 13 residues. V shed 1 base, J shed 7 bases, and the junction held 3 bases outside the gene matches. The germline V gene has CDR1 SGHVS and CDR2 FNYEAQ. CDR3 bases: TGTGCCAGCAGCTTAGTCAGGGGGCGTGAGCAGTACTTC. It is translated as CASSLVRGREQYF.

The rearrangement joins TRBV5-1 to TRBJ2-3; 9 nucleotides line up with TRBD2. V gave up 0 bases and J gave up 5 bases; unmatched junction bases: 7. Germline loops: CDR1 SGHRS, CDR2 YFSETQ. The CDR3 consists of 16 residues. The CDR3 reads CASSLGLAATRDTQYF. The CDR3, as DNA: TGCGCCAGCAGCTTGGGACTAGCGGCTACTCGAGATACGCAGTATTTT.

This clonotype was seen ten or more times. This sequence joins TRBV11-2 and TRBJ2-5, with D hard to call. The germline gives CDR1 SGHAT, CDR2 FQNNGV. The CDR3 sequence is 12 residues long. Trimming shortened V by 1 base and J by 9 bases, and 9 bases separated the two germline ends. CDR3 residues: CASSLASTSQYF. The CDR3 DNA reads TGTGCCAGCAGCTTAGCCTCCACGTCCCAGTACTTC.

This clonotype appeared a few times. The chain joins TRBV5-5 to TRBJ2-2, with a tentative D call TRBD1 (5 bases). The CDR3 runs to 14 residues. Trimming stripped 2 bases from V and 3 bases from J, with 8 bases between. Germline V gives CDR1 SGHKS, CDR2 YYEKEE (reference sequence). This chain's CDR3 is CASSLWGDTGELFF. Written as DNA, the CDR3 is TGTGCCAGCAGCTTATGGGGCGACACCGGGGAGCTGTTTTTT.

The CDR3 here is CASSLKSPWDEQFF. The DNA for the CDR3 is TGTGCCAGCAGCTTAAAGTCTCCTTGGGATGAGCAGTTCTTC. The chain employs TRBV11-2 and TRBJ2-1; unclear D gene. The V end was cut by 2 bases, the J end by 8 bases, with 13 bases between. Germline-derived CDR1 and CDR2 are SGHAT and FQNNGV. The CDR3 extends over 14 amino acids.

This clonotype occurred many times. The V and J genes are TRBV20-1 and TRBJ2-7, with D perhaps assigned TRBD1 or TRBD2 (5 bases each). CDR1 and CDR2 (germline): DFQATT, SNEGSKA (reference sequence). V was shortened by 0 bases and J by 2 bases, with 14 bases between the two germline ends. This CDR3 contains 15 residues. The CDR3 loop is CSARDGAGGTYEQYF. In nucleotides, the CDR3 is TGCAGTGCTAGAGATGGGGCGGGCGGTACCTACGAGCAGTACTTC.

The CDR3 bases are TGTGCCAGCAGTGAAGTCCGGCTAGCGGGAGCCAACGAGCAGTACTTC. Residues: CASSEVRLAGANEQYF. V and J are TRBV2 and TRBJ2-7, with TRBD2 matching 10 bases. The CDR3 loop spans 16 amino acids. Germline V gene sequence: CDR1 SNHLY, CDR2 FYNNEI. The junction had 8 bases not matched to a gene; V was cut back by 1 base and J by 5 bases.

The chain recombines TRBV2 with TRBJ2-3, with 7 bases that match TRBD2. The junction had 1 base not matched to a gene; V was cut back by 1 base and J by 0 bases. Per the germline V gene, CDR1 is SNHLY and CDR2 is FYNNEI. The CDR3 is made up of 15 amino acids. The CDR3 loop reads CASSEGLASTDTQYF. Written as DNA, the CDR3 is TGTGCCAGCAGTGAAGGACTAGCCAGCACAGATACGCAGTATTTT.

The chain joins TRBV5-1 to TRBJ2-7; 7 nucleotides align to TRBD2. Germline loops: CDR1 SGHRS, CDR2 YFSETQ. This CDR3 is built from 16 residues. Trimming removed 4 bases from V and 0 bases from J; junction bases left unmatched: 10. The chain's CDR3 is CASSQFLGGSSYEQYF. The CDR3 coding sequence is TGCGCCAGCAGCCAGTTTCTCGGGGGGAGCTCCTACGAGCAGTACTTC.

This clonotype was detected only a few times. V and J are TRBV20-1 and TRBJ2-1, with TRBD1 identical over 8 bases. Germline values: CDR1 DFQATT, CDR2 SNEGSKA (reference sequence). The CDR3 contains 13 residues. J gave up 6 bases and V 8 bases, and 9 bases lay outside the gene matches. The CDR3 loop is CSYGQGATNEQFF. CDR3 nucleotide sequence: TGCAGTTACGGGCAGGGGGCGACCAATGAGCAGTTCTTC.